This T cell receptor beta chain emerged from a study of shared clonotypes between healthy human individuals. Study-wide findings and caveats: Non-shared clonotypes had lower generation probabilities than clonotypes shared by all four sorted-subset donors.

Only one count was recorded for this clone. What it binds is unknown. Germline V gives CDR1 LNHDA, CDR2 SQIVND (reference sequence). The V end lost 0 bases, the J end lost 6 bases, and 17 bases lay between the germline ends. The CDR3 totals 17 residues. Per the original data handling: With immunoSEQ giving junction-only sequences and no quality scores, filtering differed. Assay: immunoSEQ multiplex PCR; the TCRdb copy retains only in-frame clones and omits some. That table is the source of V, J and clone size, and D and trimming were worked out from the DNA. Of millions of clones in the sample, around 93% were seen once. Naive CD8 isolation took CD45RO-negative cells positively selected for CCR7 and excluded terminally differentiated effector memory CD45RA+ cells. All the donors were Caucasian adults who lived in Nashville, Tennessee.

This clonotype was sampled from a man aged 18-30 years in good health. Some clones in this sample may be carry-over from other donors' samples. The genes are TRBV19 and TRBJ2-2, with D maybe TRBD1 (7 bases). The sequencing input was naive CD8+ T cells from PBMCs. This CDR3 reads CASSIDRGTEVSGELFF. CDR3 DNA: TGTGCCAGTAGTATAGATCGGGGGACAGAAGTATCCGGGGAGCTGTTTTTT.